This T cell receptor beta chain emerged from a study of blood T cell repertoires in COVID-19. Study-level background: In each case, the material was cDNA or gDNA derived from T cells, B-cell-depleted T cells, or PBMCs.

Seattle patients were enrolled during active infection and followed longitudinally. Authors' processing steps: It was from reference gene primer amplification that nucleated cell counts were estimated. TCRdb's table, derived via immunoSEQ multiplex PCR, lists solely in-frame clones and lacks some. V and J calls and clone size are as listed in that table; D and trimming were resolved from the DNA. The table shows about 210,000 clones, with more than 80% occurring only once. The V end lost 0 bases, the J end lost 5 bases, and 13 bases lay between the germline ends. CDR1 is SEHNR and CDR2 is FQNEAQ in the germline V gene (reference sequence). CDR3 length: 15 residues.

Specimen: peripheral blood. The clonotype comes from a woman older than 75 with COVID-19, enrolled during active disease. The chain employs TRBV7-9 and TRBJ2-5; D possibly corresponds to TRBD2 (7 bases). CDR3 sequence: CASSLAAGAGETQYF. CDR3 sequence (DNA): TGTGCCAGCAGCTTAGCGGCGGGGGCTGGGGAGACCCAGTACTTC.